The text below deals with one T cell receptor (beta chain). The sample comes from a study of blood T cell repertoires in COVID-19. About the study: The samples span acute and convalescent COVID-19 from the United States, Italy and Spain. T cells, B-cell-depleted T cells, or PBMCs supplied cDNA or gDNA.

This CDR3 spans 15 amino acids. V was pared by 3 bases and J by 4 bases, with 12 bases between. Germline values: CDR1 KGHDR, CDR2 SFDVKD. As handled by the study authors: Scientists estimated how many nucleated cells there were by amplifying reference gene primers. Measured with immunoSEQ multiplex PCR; TCRdb has only the in-frame clones, and not every one. V and J calls and clone size are copied from that table; D and trimming were computed from the DNA. Of about 270,000 clones listed, 88% are singletons. The chain is built from TRBV24-1 and TRBJ1-5; a weak D match, TRBD1 (5 bases). Sequencing input: peripheral blood. The clonotype was recovered from a man in his 60s who had recovered from COVID-19. Here the CDR3 reads CATSDESGLNQPQHF. CDR3 bases: TGTGCCACCAGTGATGAGTCAGGGCTGAATCAGCCCCAGCATTTT.